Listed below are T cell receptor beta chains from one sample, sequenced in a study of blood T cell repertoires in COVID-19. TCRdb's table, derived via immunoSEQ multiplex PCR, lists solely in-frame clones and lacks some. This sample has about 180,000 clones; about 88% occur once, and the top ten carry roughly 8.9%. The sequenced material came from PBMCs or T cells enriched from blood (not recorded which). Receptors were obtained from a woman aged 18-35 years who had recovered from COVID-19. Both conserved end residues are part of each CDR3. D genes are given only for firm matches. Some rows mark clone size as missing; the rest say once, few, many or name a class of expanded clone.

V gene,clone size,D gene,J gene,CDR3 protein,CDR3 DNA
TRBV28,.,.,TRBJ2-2,CASSPPSFVLLTGELFF,TGTGCCAGCAGTCCCCCTAGTTTTGTCCTCCTCACCGGGGAGCTGTTTTTT
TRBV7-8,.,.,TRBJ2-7,CASTQGVGQLSYEQYF,TGTGCCAGCACACAGGGAGTTGGACAGCTTTCCTACGAGCAGTACTTC
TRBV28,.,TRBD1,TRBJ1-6,CASLDRGESPLHF,TGTGCCAGCCTAGACAGGGGAGAATCACCCCTCCACTTT
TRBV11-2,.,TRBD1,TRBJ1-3,CASSPDRGSGNTIYF,TGTGCCAGCAGCCCCGACAGGGGCTCTGGAAACACCATATATTTT
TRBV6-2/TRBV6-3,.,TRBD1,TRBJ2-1,CASTPNPGQVMDEQFF,TGTGCCAGCACCCCTAACCCGGGACAGGTTATGGATGAGCAGTTCTTC
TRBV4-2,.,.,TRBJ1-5,CASSQDQGSLGQPQHF,TGTGCCAGCAGCCAAGATCAGGGGTCCTTAGGGCAGCCCCAGCATTTT
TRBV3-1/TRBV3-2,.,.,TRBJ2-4,CASSQDHRVYAKNIQYF,TGTGCCAGCAGCCAAGATCACAGGGTATATGCCAAAAACATTCAGTACTTC
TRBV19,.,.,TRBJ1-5,CASSIEEGQGINQPQHF,TGTGCCAGTAGTATAGAAGAAGGGCAGGGCATCAATCAGCCCCAGCATTTT
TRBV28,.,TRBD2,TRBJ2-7,CASSPRGSGRVEQYF,TGTGCCAGCAGTCCGCGGGGCAGCGGGAGGGTAGAGCAGTACTTC
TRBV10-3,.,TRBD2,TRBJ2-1,CAISDSGLAGDNEQFF,TGTGCCATCAGTGATTCAGGACTAGCGGGAGACAATGAGCAGTTCTTC
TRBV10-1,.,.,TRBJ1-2,CASSESINYGYTF,TGCGCCAGCAGTGAGTCCATTAACTATGGCTACACCTTC
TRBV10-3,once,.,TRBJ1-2,CAISESSGYGYTF,TGTGCCATCAGTGAGTCCTCAGGCTATGGCTACACCTTC
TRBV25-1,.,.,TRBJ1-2,CASSESLTSRVDGYTF,TGTGCCAGCAGTGAATCCCTAACATCCCGGGTGGATGGCTACACCTTC
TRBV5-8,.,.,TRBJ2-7,CASSPSGTYEQYF,TGTGCCAGCAGCCCCTCGGGGACCTACGAGCAGTACTTC
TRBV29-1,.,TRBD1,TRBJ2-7,CSAGTGGNEQYF,TGCAGCGCCGGGACAGGGGGCAACGAGCAGTACTTC
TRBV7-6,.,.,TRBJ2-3,CASSSHVFRGFFYGDTQYF,TGTGCCAGCAGCTCCCACGTCTTCAGGGGTTTTTTTTATGGAGATACGCAGTATTTT
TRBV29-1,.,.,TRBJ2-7,CSVSTPPRGDEQYF,TGCAGCGTTTCCACCCCTCCCAGGGGGGACGAGCAGTACTTC
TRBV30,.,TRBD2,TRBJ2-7,CAWSVAGGPYEQYF,TGTGCCTGGAGTGTTGCGGGAGGGCCCTACGAGCAGTACTTC
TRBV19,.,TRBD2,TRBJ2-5,CASSIGRGGETQYF,TGTGCCAGTAGCATTGGGAGGGGTGGAGAGACCCAGTACTTC
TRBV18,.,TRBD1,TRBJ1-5,CASSPEGTGTGQPQHF,TGTGCCAGCTCACCGGAAGGGACAGGGACGGGGCAGCCCCAGCATTTT
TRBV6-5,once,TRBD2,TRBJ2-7,CASSPLGGSYEQYF,TGTGCCAGCAGCCCATTGGGCGGGAGCTACGAGCAGTACTTC
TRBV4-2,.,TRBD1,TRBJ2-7,CASSQDPTGGAYEQYF,TGTGCCAGCAGCCAAGACCCGACAGGGGGCGCCTACGAGCAGTACTTC
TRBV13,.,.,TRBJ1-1,CASSLEGTEAFF,TGTGCCAGCAGCTTAGAGGGGACAGAAGCTTTCTTT
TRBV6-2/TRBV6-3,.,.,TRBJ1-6,CASSLGGNSYNSPLHF,TGTGCCAGCAGTTTAGGGGGAAACTCCTATAATTCACCCCTCCACTTT
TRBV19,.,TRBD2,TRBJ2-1,CASRPSSGYFNEQFF,TGTGCCAGTAGGCCCTCTAGCGGGTACTTCAATGAGCAGTTCTTC
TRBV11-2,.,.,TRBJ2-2,CASSRNTGLAGELFF,TGTGCCAGCAGCCGGAACACAGGGCTCGCCGGGGAGCTGTTTTTT
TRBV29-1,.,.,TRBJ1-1,CSVDSAANTEAFF,TGCAGCGTTGACTCGGCGGCGAACACTGAAGCTTTCTTT
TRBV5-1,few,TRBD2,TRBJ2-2,CASGGGRAPGELFF,TGCGCCAGCGGGGGCGGGAGGGCCCCCGGGGAGCTGTTTTTT
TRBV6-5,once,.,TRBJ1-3,CASSSPTVVGNTIYF,TGTGCCAGCAGCTCACCTACGGTGGTGGGAAACACCATATATTTT
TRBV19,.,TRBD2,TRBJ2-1,CASSIRAGGLRNEQFF,TGTGCCAGTAGTATTAGGGCGGGGGGGCTAAGAAATGAGCAGTTCTTC
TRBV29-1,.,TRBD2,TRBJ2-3,CSVEDPSGEGDTQYF,TGCAGCGTTGAAGATCCTAGCGGGGAAGGGGATACGCAGTATTTT
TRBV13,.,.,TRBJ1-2,CASSSTGGQNNYGYTF,TGTGCCAGCAGCTCTACGGGCGGACAGAACAACTATGGCTACACCTTC
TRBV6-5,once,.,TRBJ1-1,CACRQAMVDTEAFF,TGTGCCTGCAGGCAGGCGATGGTGGACACTGAAGCTTTCTTT
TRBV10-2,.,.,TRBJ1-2,CASSEGDNYGYTF,TGCGCCAGCAGTGAGGGAGATAACTATGGCTACACCTTC
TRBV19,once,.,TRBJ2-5,CACSSGRETQYF,TGTGCCTGCTCCTCGGGGAGAGAGACCCAGTACTTC
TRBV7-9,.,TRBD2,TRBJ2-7,CASSPSGGSGSYEQYF,TGTGCCAGCAGCCCATCGGGAGGATCAGGGTCCTACGAGCAGTACTTC
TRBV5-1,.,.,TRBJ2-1,CASTGGFTYNEQFF,TGCGCCAGCACCGGGGGATTCACCTACAATGAGCAGTTCTTC
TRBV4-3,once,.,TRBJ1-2,CASSPQGNYGYTF,TGCGCCAGCAGTCCTCAGGGGAACTATGGCTACACCTTC
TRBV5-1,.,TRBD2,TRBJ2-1,CASSLRSGGGPNNEQFF,TGCGCCAGCAGCTTAAGGTCGGGCGGGGGGCCTAACAATGAGCAGTTCTTC
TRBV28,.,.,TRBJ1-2,CASSYVTAGYTF,TGTGCCAGCAGTTACGTGACAGCCGGCTACACCTTC
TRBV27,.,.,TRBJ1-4,CASRGGVWEKLFF,TGTGCCAGCAGAGGGGGGGTTTGGGAAAAACTGTTTTTT
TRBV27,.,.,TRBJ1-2,CASSLDSRLIGYTF,TGTGCCAGCAGTTTAGACTCGAGACTTATTGGTTACACCTTC
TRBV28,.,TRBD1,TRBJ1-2,CASSFADREIGYTF,TGTGCCAGCAGTTTCGCCGACAGGGAGATCGGCTACACCTTC
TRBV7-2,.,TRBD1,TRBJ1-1,CASSLATGVNTEAFF,TGTGCCAGCAGCTTAGCGACAGGGGTGAACACTGAAGCTTTCTTT
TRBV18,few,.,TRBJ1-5,CASSPLNRGSNPGPQHF,TGTGCCAGCTCACCCTTAAACCGAGGATCCAACCCTGGACCCCAGCATTTT
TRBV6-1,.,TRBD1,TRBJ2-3,CASSETGGSDTQYF,TGTGCCAGCAGTGAGACAGGGGGCTCAGATACGCAGTATTTT